This T cell receptor beta chain was recovered during a study of T-cell reconstitution after alpha-beta-depleted transplantation in children. Unique molecular identifiers tagged the TCRbeta library. Using its own MiXCR run on the PCR reads, TCRdb lists one record per CDR3 protein. The data contain about 610,000 distinct CDR3 sequences, 10% to 13% of them singletons. This clonotype was counted a few times. In germline, CDR1 is SGHRS, CDR2 YFSETQ. This CDR3 contains 15 residues. V was cut by 1 base and J by 7 bases, with 14 bases left in between. The sequences come from PBMCs from the stem cell graft donor, collected from the stem cell graft. The chain combines TRBV5-1 with TRBJ2-2; D uncertain. The receptor's source is a human donor who donated a stem cell graft to a child with acute myeloid leukemia. Here the CDR3 reads CASSLPAKKDGELFF. The CDR3 DNA reads TGCGCCAGCAGCTTGCCGGCCAAGAAGGACGGGGAGCTGTTTTTT.